The entry that follows covers one T cell receptor (beta chain) sequence. Its antigen remains unknown. The CDR3 runs to 12 residues. Trimming cost V 4 bases and J 7 bases, with 11 bases left between them. Germline CDR1 and CDR2: LNHNV and YYDKDF (reference sequence). An assay was performed, and its level was deep. Sequencing was performed on unsorted PBMC DNA using ten immunoSEQ deep assay plates. The table came from immunoSEQ multiplex PCR; TCRdb's copy has only in-frame clones and leaves some out. This sample has about half a million clones, with roughly 85% found just once. This sample was included in a study of shared clonotypes between healthy human individuals. Study results and limitations: Deeper or shallower sequencing was expected to change how clonotypes are shared among donors.

The chain links TRBV15 to TRBJ2-7; TRBD2 might be the D (6 bases). Specimen: PBMCs. This clonotype originated in a woman between 40 and 55 years old in good health. Some clones in this sample may be carry-over from other donors' samples. DNA of the CDR3: TGTGCCACCAGCACGCGCGGAGGGGAGCAGTACTTC. It is translated as CATSTRGGEQYF.